This T cell receptor beta chain was identified in a study of blood T cells in healthy people across ages. Study-wide background: When template switching was applied, about one barcoded beta molecule was captured per two T cells. General study findings and limits: TCR beta diversity, measured per million T cells, fell in a roughly linear way with age.

The germline V gene encodes CDR1 SGHDN and CDR2 FVKESK. The CDR3 runs to 24 residues. The V end lost 2 bases, the J end lost 4 bases, and 39 bases lay between the germline ends. Through a sample-barcoded 5' primer and a J-beta primer mix, a second PCR was run for about 6 to 11 cycles. TCRdb re-called the 5' RACE reads with MiXCR, one entry per CDR3 protein. The sample yields 700,000 to 800,000 distinct CDR3 sequences, roughly 41% seen once. Concerning this clonotype: Its antigen is as yet unknown.

The chain carries TRBV14 and TRBJ1-5, with a possible D match to TRBD1 (6 bases). The source is an older woman in good health. The material sequenced was blood. The CDR3 spells CASSQRHRPPIWVQGGKRNQPQHF. The CDR3 DNA sequence: TGTGCCAGCAGCCAACGGCATCGGCCGCCTATATGGGTCCAAGGGGGGAAAAGGAATCAGCCCCAGCATTTT.